This T cell receptor (beta chain) derives from a study of tumor and adjacent non-tumor tissue in lung cancer. The library came from three nested PCR rounds adapted from ARM-PCR protocols. TCRdb independently ran MiXCR on the multiplex PCR reads; one entry per CDR3 protein. The repertoire consists of 100,000 or so distinct CDR3 sequences, with 80% occurring once and the leading ten covering more than 30%. As concerns this clonotype: A read error may account for a junction end that differs from germline.

This CDR3 has 18 amino acids. The germline gives CDR1 SGHAT, CDR2 FQNNGV. This sample's RNA came from whole unsorted tissue. This non-tumor lung sample came from over 3 cm beyond the tumor edge. The sequence was obtained from a man in his 60s with small cell lung cancer. The V gene is TRBV11-2, the J gene TRBJ2-1; TRBD2 matches at 10 bases. The material sequenced was distant non-tumor lung tissue. CDR3: CVSTLGVAGGYYYYEQFF. The CDR3 region has the DNA TGTGTCAGCACCTTAGGAGTAGCGGGAGGCTACTACTACTACGAGCAGTTCTTC.